The clone carrying this T cell receptor (beta chain) occurred many times. Germline CDR1 LNHDA, CDR2 SQIVND (reference sequence). V shed 6 bases and J 4 bases; nucleotides not matched to a gene: 10. The CDR3 runs 15 residues. The data were obtained in a study of regulatory T cells in long-lasting Graves disease. In building TCR beta libraries, iRepertoire HTBI primers were used together with Arm-PCR of CDR3 regions. TCRdb re-called the multiplex PCR reads with MiXCR, one entry per CDR3 protein. The sample lists approximately 540,000 distinct CDR3 sequences, 12% occurring once. As to time point: newly diagnosed GD, antithyroid drugs for less than 3 months. Generation of the TCR library employed RNA extracted from PBMCs. The same sample was also used in a study of T cells in Graves' hyperthyroidism and ophthalmopathy. In that study: Used for diagnoses were clinical symptoms, serum thyroxine and TRAb, thyroid ultrasound and orbital computed tomography.

This specimen was peripheral blood mononuclear cells (PBMCs), taken at new diagnosis, from a patient treated with antithyroid drugs. The chain employs TRBV19 and TRBJ1-2; 8 nucleotides match TRBD1. The source of this sequence is a woman aged 25-40 years with Graves disease. CDR3 residues: CASRLKTGASYGYTF. DNA of the CDR3: TGTGCCAGTAGGTTGAAGACAGGGGCCTCCTATGGCTACACCTTC.